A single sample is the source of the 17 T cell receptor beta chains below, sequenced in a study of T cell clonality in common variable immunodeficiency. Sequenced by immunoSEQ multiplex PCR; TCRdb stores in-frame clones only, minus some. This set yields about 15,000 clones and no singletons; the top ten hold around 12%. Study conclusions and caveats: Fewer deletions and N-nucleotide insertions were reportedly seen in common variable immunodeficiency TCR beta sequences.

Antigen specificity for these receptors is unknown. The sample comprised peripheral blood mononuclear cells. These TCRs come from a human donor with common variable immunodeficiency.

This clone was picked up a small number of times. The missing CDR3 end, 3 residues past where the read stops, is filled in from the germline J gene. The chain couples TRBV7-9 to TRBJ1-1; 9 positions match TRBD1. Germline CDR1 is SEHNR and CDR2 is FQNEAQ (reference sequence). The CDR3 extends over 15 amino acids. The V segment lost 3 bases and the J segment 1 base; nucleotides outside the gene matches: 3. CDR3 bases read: TGTGCCAGCAGCTTTTCGGGACAGGGGAACACTGAA. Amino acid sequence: CASSFSGQGNTE. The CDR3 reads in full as CASSFSGQGNTEAFF.

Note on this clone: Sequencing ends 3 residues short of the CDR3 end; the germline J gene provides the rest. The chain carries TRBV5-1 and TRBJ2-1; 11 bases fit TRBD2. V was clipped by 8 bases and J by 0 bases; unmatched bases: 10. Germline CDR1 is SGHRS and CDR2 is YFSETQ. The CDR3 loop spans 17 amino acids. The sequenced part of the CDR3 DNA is TGCGCCAGTACGATGACTAGCGGGGTTAGCTCCTACAATGAG. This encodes CASTMTSGVSSYNE. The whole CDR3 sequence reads CASTMTSGVSSYNEQFF.

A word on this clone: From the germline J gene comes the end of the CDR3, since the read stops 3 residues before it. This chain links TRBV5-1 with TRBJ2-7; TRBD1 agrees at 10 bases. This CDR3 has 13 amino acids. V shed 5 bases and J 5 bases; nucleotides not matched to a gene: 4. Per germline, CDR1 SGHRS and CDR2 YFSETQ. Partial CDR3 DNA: TGCGCCAGCAGACGACAGGGGGCGGACGAG. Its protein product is CASRRQGADE. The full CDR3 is CASRRQGADEQYF.

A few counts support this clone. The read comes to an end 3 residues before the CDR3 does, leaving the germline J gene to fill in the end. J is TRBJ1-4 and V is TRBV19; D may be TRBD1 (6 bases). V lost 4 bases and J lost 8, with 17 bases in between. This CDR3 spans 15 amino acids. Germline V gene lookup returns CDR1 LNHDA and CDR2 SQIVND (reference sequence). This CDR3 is CASSSWEQGNEKLFF. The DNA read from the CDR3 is TGTGCCAGTAGTAGTTGGGAACAGGGCAACGAAAAA.

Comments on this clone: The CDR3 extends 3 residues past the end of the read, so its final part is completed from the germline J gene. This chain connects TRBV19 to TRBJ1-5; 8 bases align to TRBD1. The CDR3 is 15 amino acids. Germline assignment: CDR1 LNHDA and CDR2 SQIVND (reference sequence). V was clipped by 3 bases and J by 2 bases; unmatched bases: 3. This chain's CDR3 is CASSIETGGNQPQHF. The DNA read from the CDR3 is TGTGCCAGTAGTATTGAGACAGGGGGCAATCAGCCC.

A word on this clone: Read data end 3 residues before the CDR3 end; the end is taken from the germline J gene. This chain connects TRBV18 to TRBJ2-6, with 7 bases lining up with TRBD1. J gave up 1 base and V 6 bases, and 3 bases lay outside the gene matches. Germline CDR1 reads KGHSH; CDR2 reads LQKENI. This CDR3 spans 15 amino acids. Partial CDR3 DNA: TGTGCCAGCTCCGCGACAGGGTCTGGGGCCAACGTC. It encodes CASSATGSGANV. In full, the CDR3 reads CASSATGSGANVLTF.

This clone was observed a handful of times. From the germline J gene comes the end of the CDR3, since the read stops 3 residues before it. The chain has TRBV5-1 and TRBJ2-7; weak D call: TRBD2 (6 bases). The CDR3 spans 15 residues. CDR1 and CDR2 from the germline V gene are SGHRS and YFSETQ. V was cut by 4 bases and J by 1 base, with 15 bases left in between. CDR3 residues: CASSPGRPQSYEQYF. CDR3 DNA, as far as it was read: TGCGCCAGCAGCCCAGGGAGGCCTCAGTCCTACGAG.

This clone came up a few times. The CDR3 DNA, read in part, is TGTGCCAGCTCACCACCGAACGGGGGATGGGAA. Protein: CASSPPNGGWE. The full CDR3 is CASSPPNGGWEAFF. The V call is TRBV18, the J call TRBJ1-1; TRBD1 is a possible D gene (5 bases). The read falls 3 residues short of the CDR3 end, and the missing part is taken from the germline J gene. Germline V gene lookup returns CDR1 KGHSH and CDR2 LQKENI. The CDR3 sequence is 14 residues long.

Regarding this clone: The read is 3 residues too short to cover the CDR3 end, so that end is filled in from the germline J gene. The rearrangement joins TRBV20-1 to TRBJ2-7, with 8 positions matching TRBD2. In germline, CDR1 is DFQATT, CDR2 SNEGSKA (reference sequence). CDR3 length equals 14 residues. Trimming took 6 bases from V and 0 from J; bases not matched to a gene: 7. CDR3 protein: CSAPGLASSYEQYF. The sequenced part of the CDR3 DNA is TGCAGTGCGCCCGGACTAGCAAGCTCCTACGAG.

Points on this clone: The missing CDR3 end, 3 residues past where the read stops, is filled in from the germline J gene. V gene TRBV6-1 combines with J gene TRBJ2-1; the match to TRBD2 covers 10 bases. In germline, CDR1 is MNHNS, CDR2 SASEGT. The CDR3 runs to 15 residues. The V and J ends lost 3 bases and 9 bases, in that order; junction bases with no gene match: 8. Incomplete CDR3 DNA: TGTGCCAGCAGTGAGCTAGCGGGAGATGTAAGTGAG. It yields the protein CASSELAGDVSE. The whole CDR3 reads CASSELAGDVSEQFF.

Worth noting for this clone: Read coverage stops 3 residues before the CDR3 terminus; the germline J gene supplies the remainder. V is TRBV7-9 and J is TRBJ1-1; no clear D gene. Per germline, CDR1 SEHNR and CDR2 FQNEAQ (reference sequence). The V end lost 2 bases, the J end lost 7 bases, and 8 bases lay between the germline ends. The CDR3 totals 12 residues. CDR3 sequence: CASSLQGYEAFF. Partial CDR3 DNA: TGTGCCAGCAGCTTACAAGGGTATGAA.

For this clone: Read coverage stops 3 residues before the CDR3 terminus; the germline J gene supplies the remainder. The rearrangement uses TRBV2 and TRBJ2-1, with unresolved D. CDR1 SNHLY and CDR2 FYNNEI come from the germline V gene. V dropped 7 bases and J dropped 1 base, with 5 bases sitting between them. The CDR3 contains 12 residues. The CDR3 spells CASTRSYNEQFF. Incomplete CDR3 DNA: TGTGCCAGCACTCGGTCCTACAATGAG.

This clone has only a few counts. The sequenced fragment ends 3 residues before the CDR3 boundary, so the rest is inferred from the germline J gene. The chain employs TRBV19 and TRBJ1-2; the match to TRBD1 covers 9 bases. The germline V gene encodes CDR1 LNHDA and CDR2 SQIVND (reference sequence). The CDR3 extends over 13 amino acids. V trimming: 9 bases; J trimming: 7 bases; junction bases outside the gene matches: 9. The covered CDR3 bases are TGTGCCAGCCGGGACAGGGTTCGTTTTGGC. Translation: CASRDRVRFG. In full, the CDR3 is CASRDRVRFGYTF.

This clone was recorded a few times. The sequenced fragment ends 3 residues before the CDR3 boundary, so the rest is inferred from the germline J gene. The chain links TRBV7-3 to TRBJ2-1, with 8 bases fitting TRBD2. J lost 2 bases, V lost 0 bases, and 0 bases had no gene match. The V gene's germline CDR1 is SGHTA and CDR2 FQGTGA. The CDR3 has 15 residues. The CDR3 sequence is CASSLTSGAYNEQFF. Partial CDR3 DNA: TGTGCCAGCAGCTTAACTAGCGGGGCCTACAATGAG.

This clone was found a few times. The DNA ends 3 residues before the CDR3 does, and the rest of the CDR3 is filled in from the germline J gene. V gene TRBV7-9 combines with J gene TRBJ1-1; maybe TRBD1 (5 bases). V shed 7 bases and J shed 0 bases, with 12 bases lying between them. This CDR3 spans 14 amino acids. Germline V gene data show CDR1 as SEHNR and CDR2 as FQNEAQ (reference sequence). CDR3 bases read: TGTGCCAGCACCACCCTGGACATGAACACTGAA. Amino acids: CASTTLDMNTE. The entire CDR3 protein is CASTTLDMNTEAFF.

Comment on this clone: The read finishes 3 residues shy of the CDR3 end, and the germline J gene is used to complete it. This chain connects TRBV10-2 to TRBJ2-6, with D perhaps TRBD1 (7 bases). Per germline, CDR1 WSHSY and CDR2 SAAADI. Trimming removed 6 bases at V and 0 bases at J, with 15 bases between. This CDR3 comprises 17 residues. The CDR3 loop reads CASRPEGAGSGANVLTF. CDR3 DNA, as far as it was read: TGCGCCAGCAGACCGGAGGGGGCGGGCTCTGGGGCCAACGTC.

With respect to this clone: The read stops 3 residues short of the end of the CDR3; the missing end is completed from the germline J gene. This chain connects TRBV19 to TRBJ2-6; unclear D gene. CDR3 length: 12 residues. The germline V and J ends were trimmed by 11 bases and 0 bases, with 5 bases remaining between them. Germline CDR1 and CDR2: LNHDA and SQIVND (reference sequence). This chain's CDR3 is CASRSGANVLTF. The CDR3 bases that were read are TGTGCCTCTCGCTCTGGGGCCAACGTC.